Listed here are 22 T cell receptor beta chains from one sample, sequenced in a study of cytotoxic CD8 clonotypes in ibrutinib-treated CLL. Libraries were prepared by immunoSEQ multiplex PCR; TCRdb keeps only in-frame clonotypes and omits some of them. There are 130,000 to 150,000 clones in the sample; roughly three quarters occur only once, and about 13% lies in the top ten. The source was PBMCs, collected after 12 months of ibrutinib treatment. The receptors derive from a human donor with chronic lymphocytic leukemia.

The chain has TRBV11-2 and TRBJ2-1, with D possibly matching TRBD2 (6 bases). CDR3 size: 16 residues. V was pared by 1 base and J by 0 bases, with 10 bases between. Germline assignment: CDR1 SGHAT and CDR2 FQNNGV. The CDR3 reads CASSLVGLNSYNEQFF. Here the CDR3 DNA reads TGTGCCAGCAGCTTAGTTGGACTAAACTCCTACAATGAGCAGTTCTTC. The full variable domain, completed using reference TRBV11-2 and TRBJ2-1, is EAGVAQSPRYKIIEKRQSVAFWCNPISGHATLYWYQQILGQGPKLLIQFQNNGVVDDSQLPKDRFSAERLKGVDSTLKIQPAKLEDSAVYLCASSLVGLNSYNEQFFGPGTRLTVL.

This clone has a single count. The J gene is TRBJ2-3, the V gene TRBV2; 7 positions match TRBD1. V dropped 4 bases and J dropped 4; count of bases not matched to a gene: 5. The CDR3 is 14 amino acids. Germline V gives CDR1 SNHLY, CDR2 FYNNEI. The CDR3 DNA sequence: TGTGCCAGCAGTGGACAGGGCCCATCAGATACGCAGTATTTT. As protein: CASSGQGPSDTQYF.

The chain links TRBV5-1 to TRBJ1-1, with a weak D call TRBD1 (5 bases). The CDR3 is made up of 14 amino acids. Trimming took 4 bases from V and 3 from J, leaving 13 bases between them. Per germline, CDR1 SGHRS and CDR2 YFSETQ. The CDR3 reads CASSLPGGDTEAFF. As DNA, the CDR3 is TGCGCCAGCAGCCTCCCGGGGGGGGACACTGAAGCTTTCTTT.

This chain connects TRBV7-9 to TRBJ2-3; 9 nucleotides agree with TRBD2. Germline CDR1 SEHNR, CDR2 FQNEAQ (reference sequence). This CDR3 spans 14 amino acids. The V segment lost 4 bases and the J segment 4 bases; nucleotides outside the gene matches: 3. The CDR3 reads CASSSGLAPDTQYF. The CDR3 DNA reads TGTGCCAGCAGCTCGGGACTAGCCCCAGATACGCAGTATTTT.

J is TRBJ2-1 and V is TRBV19; 10 nucleotides agree with TRBD2. The V segment lost 4 bases and the J segment 7 bases; nucleotides outside the gene matches: 13. CDR3 length: 17 amino acids. Germline CDR1 and CDR2: LNHDA and SQIVND (reference sequence). This chain's CDR3 is CASSKRSGTSVDNEQFF. For the CDR3, the DNA is TGTGCCAGTAGTAAGAGATCCGGGACTAGCGTTGATAATGAGCAGTTCTTC.

The chain is built from TRBV30 and TRBJ2-3, with D tentatively TRBD1 (6 bases). This CDR3 is built from 13 residues. CDR1 and CDR2 (germline): GTSNPN, SVGIG (reference sequence). V was clipped by 5 bases and J by 0 bases, with 9 bases between them. Written as DNA, the CDR3 is TGTGCCTGGGGACAGATTAGCACAGATACGCAGTATTTT. This encodes CAWGQISTDTQYF.

There are a few counts of this clone. The J gene is TRBJ2-1, the V gene TRBV2; 7 positions match TRBD2. Germline V gene lookup returns CDR1 SNHLY and CDR2 FYNNEI. V lost 6 bases and J lost 3; bases outside the gene matches: 2. The CDR3 totals 13 residues. CDR3 in amino acids: CASRREFYNEQFF. In DNA form, the CDR3 reads TGTGCCAGCAGGCGGGAGTTCTACAATGAGCAGTTCTTC.

The chain links TRBV28 to TRBJ2-3; 9 nucleotides line up with TRBD2. Trimming cost V 2 bases and J 4 bases; bases outside gene matches: 13. Per germline, CDR1 MDHEN and CDR2 SYDVKM. The CDR3 extends over 18 amino acids. This CDR3 is CASSLGVSGGRASDTQYF. The CDR3 DNA follows: TGTGCCAGCAGTTTAGGGGTTAGCGGCGGGAGGGCCTCAGATACGCAGTATTTT.

The CDR3 region is CASSVPTSGGPYNEQFF. The CDR3 DNA reads as TGTGCCAGCAGCGTACCCACTAGCGGGGGGCCGTACAATGAGCAGTTCTTC. This chain links TRBV9 with TRBJ2-1, with 12 positions matching TRBD2. Germline CDR1 SGDLS, CDR2 YYNGEE. The trim removed 1 base at V and 4 bases at J, leaving 6 bases unmatched. The CDR3 spans 17 residues. Full variable domain (outside the CDR3, taken from reference TRBV9 and TRBJ2-1): DSGVTQTPKHLITATGQRVTLRCSPRSGDLSVYWYQQSLDQGLQFLIQYYNGEERAKGNILERFSAQQFPDLHSELNLSSLELGDSALYFCASSVPTSGGPYNEQFFGPGTRLTVL.

The rearrangement uses TRBV5-6 and TRBJ2-1, with 14 bases aligning to TRBD2. The CDR3 is 14 residues long. J lost 9 bases, V lost 4 bases, and 3 bases had no gene match. Germline V lookup: CDR1 SGHDT, CDR2 YYEEEE. For the CDR3, the DNA is TGTGCCAGCAGCCTGGGACTAGCGGGAGTTGAGCAGTTCTTC. This translates into CASSLGLAGVEQFF.

V and J are TRBV29-1 and TRBJ1-4; D ambiguous. CDR3 size: 15 residues. Germline V lookup: CDR1 SQVTM, CDR2 ANQGSEA. Trimming pared 1 base from V and 7 bases from J, leaving 16 bases between. CDR3: CSVEGQSVRGEKLFF. CDR3 nucleotide sequence: TGCAGCGTTGAAGGGCAGTCGGTTCGAGGTGAAAAACTGTTTTTT. The full variable domain, rest sourced from reference TRBV29-1 and TRBJ1-4, is SAVISQKPSRDICQRGTSLTIQCQVDSQVTMMFWYRQQPGQSLTLIATANQGSEATYESGFVIDKFPISRPNLTFSTLTVSNMSPEDSSIYLCSVEGQSVRGEKLFFGSGTQLSVL.

The V gene is TRBV25-1, the J gene TRBJ1-3; weak D call: TRBD1 (5 bases). V was cut by 6 bases and J by 3 bases, with 12 bases left in between. CDR3 length equals 14 residues. Germline CDR1 is MGHDK and CDR2 is SYGVNS. CDR3 residues: CASSSGRVGNTIYF. CDR3 coding DNA: TGTGCCAGCAGCAGCGGCAGGGTTGGAAACACCATATATTTT.

This chain joins TRBV5-5 and TRBJ2-7; 7 positions match TRBD1. Unmatched junction bases numbered 14, after V lost 4 bases and J lost 1 base. The CDR3 is 17 amino acids. The germline V gene has CDR1 SGHKS and CDR2 YYEKEE (reference sequence). CDR3 sequence: CASSQDRVAALSYEQYF. CDR3 DNA sequence: TGTGCCAGCAGCCAAGACAGGGTAGCTGCATTATCCTACGAGCAGTACTTC.

The chain recombines TRBV7-2 with TRBJ2-7, with 14 nucleotides matching TRBD2. V trimming: 4 bases; J trimming: 4 bases; junction bases outside the gene matches: 3. Germline V gene lookup returns CDR1 SGHTA and CDR2 FQGNSA. The CDR3 is 15 residues long. The CDR3: CASSSGLAGDYEQYF. CDR3 sequence (DNA): TGTGCCAGCAGCTCGGGACTAGCGGGAGATTACGAGCAGTACTTC.

V gene TRBV19 combines with J gene TRBJ1-1, with D unclear. Trimming shortened V by 4 bases and J by 0 bases, and 6 bases separated the two germline ends. The CDR3 spans 13 residues. Germline CDR1 reads LNHDA; CDR2 reads SQIVND (reference sequence). CDR3: CASSNRMNTEAFF. The CDR3 DNA reads TGTGCCAGTAGTAACAGAATGAACACTGAAGCTTTCTTT. The full variable domain, with the rest looked up from reference TRBV19 and TRBJ1-1, is DGGITQSPKYLFRKEGQNVTLSCEQNLNHDAMYWYRQDPGQGLRLIYYSQIVNDFQKGDIAEGYSVSREKKESFPLTVTSAQKNPTAFYLCASSNRMNTEAFFGQGTRLTVV.

The V call is TRBV6-5, the J call TRBJ2-3; no reliable D call. Trimming took 10 bases from V and 1 from J, leaving 12 bases between them. This CDR3 is built from 13 residues. Germline assignment: CDR1 MNHEY and CDR2 SVGAGI. The CDR3 DNA reads TGTGCCACCTCCAAACCAGGCACAGATACGCAGTATTTT. It translates to CATSKPGTDTQYF.

The V and J genes are TRBV25-1 and TRBJ2-7, with D possibly TRBD1 on 6 matching bases. V was clipped by 4 bases and J by 7 bases, with 23 bases between them. Germline values: CDR1 MGHDK, CDR2 SYGVNS. The CDR3 has 16 amino acids. The CDR3 protein is CASSAHPRGLLGEQYF. DNA for the CDR3: TGTGCCAGCAGTGCCCACCCCAGGGGTCTGCTAGGGGAGCAGTACTTC.

The J gene is TRBJ2-7, the V gene TRBV7-2; D unresolved. Looked up from germline, CDR1 is SGHTA and CDR2 is FQGNSA. The CDR3 contains 16 residues. Trimming shortened V by 2 bases and J by 0 bases, and 14 bases separated the two germline ends. CDR3 bases: TGTGCCAGCAGCTTATCTCCCGGGTTAGGCTCCTACGAGCAGTACTTC. Amino acids: CASSLSPGLGSYEQYF.

The chain has TRBV11-3 and TRBJ2-1; D gene uncertain. V was pared by 0 bases and J by 6 bases, with 6 bases between. The CDR3 has 13 amino acids. CDR1 and CDR2 (germline): SGHNT, YENEEA. CDR3 sequence: CASSLDNVNEQFF. In DNA form, the CDR3 reads TGTGCCAGCAGCTTAGATAACGTCAATGAGCAGTTCTTC.

For the CDR3, the DNA is TGTGCCAGCTCACCGACACGGAACCTGCCGAGCTCCTACAATGAGCAGTTCTTC. Its translation is CASSPTRNLPSSYNEQFF. The chain joins TRBV18 to TRBJ2-1; D remains unclear. CDR1 is KGHSH and CDR2 is LQKENI in the germline V gene. The V gene lost 3 bases and the J gene lost 0 bases, with 18 bases spanning the gap. The CDR3 extends over 18 amino acids.

This chain uses TRBV6-1 with TRBJ2-7; D assignment may be TRBD1 or TRBD2 (6 bases each). V was clipped by 3 bases and J by 6 bases, with 21 bases between them. Germline V CDR1 and CDR2: MNHNS, SASEGT. This CDR3 is built from 16 residues. The CDR3 sequence is CASSDLGLGGNGEQYF. CDR3 DNA: TGTGCCAGCAGTGATCTAGGGTTAGGGGGGAACGGCGAGCAGTACTTC.

The table lists this clone with a few counts. CDR3 nucleotides: TGTGCCAGCGAGCGTATTGGTGGTCCCCAAGGGCCCCAGTACTTC. As protein: CASERIGGPQGPQYF. V is TRBV28 and J is TRBJ2-5; D not certain. The CDR3 has 15 residues. Germline CDR1 reads MDHEN; CDR2 reads SYDVKM. Trimming shortened V by 8 bases and J by 9 bases, and 25 bases separated the two germline ends.